This TCR beta chain was retrieved from a study of high-grade serous ovarian cancer treatment subgroups. Study details: Samples averaged about 15,000 reads and thousands of unique TCR beta rearrangements.

The CDR3 is 17 residues long. Germline V gene data show CDR1 as LNHNV and CDR2 as YYDKDF (reference sequence). V trimming: 0 bases; J trimming: 5 bases; junction bases outside the gene matches: 10. The study, taken as a whole, reports: These tumor repertoires lack spatial information from bulk sequencing.

Some clones are missing from TCRdb's copy, which holds only in-frame ones; the method was immunoSEQ multiplex PCR. The data show about 16,000 clones, with roughly 67% seen just once and approximately 4.5% held by the top ten. Tumor samples were obtained before definitive surgery or chemotherapy. As to this clone: Its cognate antigen is unknown.

The origin of this receptor is a human donor with high-grade serous ovarian cancer. The sequencing sample was made of tumor tissue. The chain employs TRBV15 and TRBJ2-3; 8 nucleotides line up with TRBD2. The CDR3 DNA reads TGTGCCACCAGCAGAGATCGGGTGCGGGGGGCGGGAGATACGCAGTATTTT. This gives the protein CATSRDRVRGAGDTQYF.